Listed here are 18 T cell receptor beta chains from one sample, sequenced in a study of blood T cell repertoires in COVID-19. Libraries were prepared by immunoSEQ multiplex PCR; TCRdb keeps only in-frame clonotypes and omits some of them. The sample holds 300,000 or so clones, about 90% seen once. Sequencing was performed on PBMCs or T cells enriched from blood (not recorded which). The receptors were sampled from a woman in her 30s who had recovered from COVID-19.

This chain uses TRBV28 with TRBJ1-5; D unresolved. This CDR3 comprises 15 residues. Trimming took off 2 bases at V and 2 bases at J, with 10 bases between the two ends. The germline V gene encodes CDR1 MDHEN and CDR2 SYDVKM. The CDR3 DNA is TGTGCCAGCAGTTTACTTGTAAGCGGCAATCAGCCCCAGCATTTT. Translation: CASSLLVSGNQPQHF.

The V call is TRBV28, the J call TRBJ2-2, with a weak D call TRBD1 (6 bases). Germline CDR1 and CDR2: MDHEN and SYDVKM. Deletions cut 7 bases from V and 4 bases from J, with 10 bases between. The CDR3 covers 13 residues. The CDR3, as DNA: TGTGCCAGCAAAACAGGGCCCACCGGGGAGCTGTTTTTT. The encoded protein is CASKTGPTGELFF.

The chain carries TRBV11-2 and TRBJ2-2, with D hard to call. Germline CDR1 SGHAT, CDR2 FQNNGV. This CDR3 spans 13 amino acids. Trimming left V 5 bases short and J 5 bases short, with 9 bases between. The CDR3 sequence: CASSPAGTGELFF. The CDR3 DNA reads as TGTGCCAGCAGCCCCGCCGGGACCGGGGAGCTGTTTTTT.

CDR3 sequence: CASSQGLADTGELFF. In DNA form, the CDR3 reads TGTGCCAGCAGCCAGGGGCTAGCGGACACCGGGGAGCTGTTTTTT. The chain employs TRBV5-4 and TRBJ2-2; a possible D gene is TRBD2 (7 bases). Germline CDR1 is SGHNT and CDR2 is YYREEE (reference sequence). Trimming took off 4 bases at V and 3 bases at J, with 13 bases between the two ends. This CDR3 comprises 15 residues.

The sample holds a few counts of this clone. The chain joins TRBV27 to TRBJ1-5, with D unresolved. Per germline, CDR1 MNHEY and CDR2 SMNVEV (reference sequence). With 0 bases removed from V and 7 bases from J, the gap between germline ends came to 13 bases. The CDR3 consists of 15 residues. CDR3 amino acids: CASSLSASLGQPQHF. In nucleotides, the CDR3 is TGTGCCAGCAGTTTATCCGCCAGTCTAGGACAGCCCCAGCATTTT.

This clone has a handful of counts. The chain's CDR3 is CASSSASGRDGNTIYF. Here the CDR3 DNA reads TGTGCCAGCAGCTCCGCCTCGGGCAGGGATGGAAACACCATATATTTT. The gene calls are TRBV5-4 and TRBJ1-3, with D perhaps TRBD1 (5 bases). Germline V gene sequence: CDR1 SGHNT, CDR2 YYREEE (reference sequence). Trimming removed 3 bases at V and 3 bases at J, with 16 bases between. The CDR3 contains 16 residues.

V and J are TRBV2 and TRBJ1-4; 7 positions match TRBD1. With V trimmed by 1 base and J by 6 bases, 2 bases remained unmatched. Germline-derived CDR1 and CDR2 are SNHLY and FYNNEI. CDR3 length: 14 amino acids. The CDR3 sequence is CASSEGRGDEKLFF. Written as DNA, the CDR3 is TGTGCCAGCAGTGAAGGCAGGGGGGATGAAAAACTGTTTTTT.

The chain uses TRBV18 and TRBJ2-7; a weak D match, TRBD2 (6 bases). Trimming cost V 6 bases and J 0 bases, with 9 bases left between them. The V gene's germline CDR1 is KGHSH and CDR2 LQKENI. This CDR3 has 13 residues. For the CDR3, the DNA is TGTGCCAGCTCGCGGGAAAGCTCCTACGAGCAGTACTTC. It translates to CASSRESSYEQYF.

The V and J genes are TRBV18 and TRBJ2-7; 7 nucleotides line up with TRBD2. The CDR3 is 15 residues long. V lost 2 bases and J lost 0; bases outside the gene matches: 4. The germline V gene has CDR1 KGHSH and CDR2 LQKENI. This chain's CDR3 is CASSPGGESSYEQYF. The CDR3 nucleotides are TGTGCCAGCTCACCAGGGGGGGAGAGCTCCTACGAGCAGTACTTC.

The chain links TRBV28 to TRBJ2-7; D not certain. Germline V gene data show CDR1 as MDHEN and CDR2 as SYDVKM. The V end lost 8 bases, the J end lost 1 base, and 12 bases lay between the germline ends. The CDR3 runs to 13 residues. This CDR3 reads CASLANPSYEQYF. CDR3 nucleotides: TGTGCCAGCCTGGCCAACCCTTCCTACGAGCAGTACTTC.

CDR3 coding DNA: TGTGCCAGCACCATCGGACAGGGAGATCAGCCCCAGCATTTT. Protein sequence: CASTIGQGDQPQHF. V and J are TRBV28 and TRBJ1-5; the match to TRBD1 covers 8 bases. Unmatched junction bases numbered 7, after V lost 7 bases and J lost 5 bases. This CDR3 contains 14 residues. CDR1 is MDHEN, CDR2 SYDVKM, per germline.

The V call is TRBV27, the J call TRBJ1-6; D not certain. Germline CDR1 reads MNHEY; CDR2 reads SMNVEV (reference sequence). CDR3 size: 18 residues. Trimming stripped 0 bases from V and 5 bases from J, with 17 bases between. This CDR3 reads CASSLSTRRLQNNSPLHF. The DNA for the CDR3 is TGTGCCAGCAGTTTATCTACCAGGCGATTACAAAATAATTCACCCCTCCACTTT.

The chain employs TRBV29-1 and TRBJ1-2; tentative D call: TRBD1 (5 bases). Germline V lookup: CDR1 SQVTM, CDR2 ANQGSEA. The CDR3 is 11 residues long. Trimming took 6 bases from V and 7 from J, leaving 12 bases between them. The DNA of the CDR3 is TGCAGCGTGGGGACCGGGGGTGGCTACACCTTC. Residues: CSVGTGGGYTF. The full variable domain, with the rest looked up from reference TRBV29-1 and TRBJ1-2, is SAVISQKPSRDICQRGTSLTIQCQVDSQVTMMFWYRQQPGQSLTLIATANQGSEATYESGFVIDKFPISRPNLTFSTLTVSNMSPEDSSIYLCSVGTGGGYTFGSGTRLTVV.

The genes are TRBV4-1 and TRBJ1-4, with 7 nucleotides matching TRBD1. This CDR3 has 15 amino acids. Looked up from germline, CDR1 is MGHRA and CDR2 is YSYEKL. Unmatched junction bases numbered 5, after V lost 1 base and J lost 6 bases. CDR3 nucleotides: TGCGCCAGCAGCCAAGGAACTGGGACAGATGAAAAACTGTTTTTT. It is translated as CASSQGTGTDEKLFF.

The J gene is TRBJ1-1, the V gene TRBV5-6; 10 nucleotides line up with TRBD1. This CDR3 is built from 14 residues. Unmatched junction bases numbered 1, after V lost 1 base and J lost 4 bases. Germline CDR1 is SGHDT and CDR2 is YYEEEE. CDR3 sequence (DNA): TGTGCCAGCAGCTTGAGGACAGGGGGCACTGAAGCTTTCTTT. It yields the protein CASSLRTGGTEAFF.

V gene TRBV7-8 combines with J gene TRBJ2-3, with D perhaps TRBD2 (7 bases). The CDR3 has 16 residues. V was pared by 7 bases and J by 1 base, with 18 bases between. Germline V gives CDR1 SGHVS, CDR2 FQNEAQ. The CDR3 sequence: CASTDRGGTRTDTQYF. The CDR3 nucleotides are TGTGCCAGCACGGATAGGGGGGGGACACGCACAGATACGCAGTATTTT.

This clone was seen a single time. V is TRBV6-1 and J is TRBJ2-5; a weak D match, TRBD1 (6 bases). The CDR3 is 15 residues long. With 2 bases removed from V and 0 bases from J, the gap between germline ends came to 10 bases. Germline V CDR1 and CDR2: MNHNS, SASEGT. CDR3 amino acids: CASSEWGLYQETQYF. In nucleotides, the CDR3 is TGTGCCAGCAGTGAATGGGGGCTGTACCAAGAGACCCAGTACTTC.

J is TRBJ2-7 and V is TRBV5-4; a weak D match, TRBD1 (6 bases). The CDR3 sequence is 12 residues long. Between the trimmed V and J ends, which lost 4 bases and 2 bases, there was a span of 7 bases. Germline V CDR1 and CDR2: SGHNT, YYREEE (reference sequence). CDR3 DNA: TGTGCCAGCAGCACAGGGACCTACGAGCAGTACTTC. Its translation: CASSTGTYEQYF.